One sample yielded the 26 T cell receptor beta chains listed below, sequenced in a study of spatial heterogeneity in lung cancer. The study's findings and limits: How many expanded intratumoral alpha and beta TCRs were present tracked the tumor mutation count, which was a count of nonsynonymous mutations.

These receptors have no known antigen. Time point denoted: sample taken at primary tumor resection. TCRdb recomputed calls from the 5' RACE reads with MiXCR, one row per CDR3 protein. The data contain 14,000 or so distinct CDR3 sequences, 4.7% of them singletons. The sample here was lung tumor tissue, taken at surgery. The receptors originated from a female donor with early-stage non-small cell lung cancer.

This clonotype was detected many times. The CDR3 DNA follows: TGTGCCACCAGCAGAGGAGGAGCACTGAACACTGAAGCTTTCTTT. This codes for CATSRGGALNTEAFF. The genes are TRBV15 and TRBJ1-1; D is uncertain. Germline CDR1 LNHNV, CDR2 YYDKDF (reference sequence). This CDR3 region has 15 residues. Deletions cut 1 base from V and 0 bases from J, with 9 bases between.

There are many counts of this clonotype. This chain links TRBV20-1 with TRBJ1-4, with D perhaps matching TRBD1 (5 bases). V dropped 6 bases and J dropped 7 bases, with 21 bases sitting between them. There are 15 residues in the CDR3. Germline loops: CDR1 DFQATT, CDR2 SNEGSKA (reference sequence). The CDR3 sequence is CSAPQKRTGVEKLFF. In nucleotides, the CDR3 is TGCAGTGCCCCTCAAAAAAGGACGGGGGTTGAAAAACTGTTTTTT.

This clonotype was seen a single time. V and J are TRBV3-1 and TRBJ2-5; D call uncertain. CDR1 is LGHDT and CDR2 is YNNKEL in the germline V gene (reference sequence). Trimming left V 1 base short and J 5 bases short, with 2 bases between. This CDR3 has 11 amino acids. CDR3 amino acids: CASSQVETQYF. The CDR3 DNA reads TGTGCCAGCAGCCAAGTTGAGACCCAGTACTTC.

Ten or more counts support this clonotype. The CDR3 does not end in the conserved phenylalanine or tryptophan, so this is likely a read error. The DNA is left out, because the CDR3 cannot be placed on it with certainty; the CDR3 is given as TCRdb lists it. The rearrangement links TRBV3-1 to TRBJ1-4; the table's D call of TRBD1 was not tested on the DNA. The germline V gene encodes CDR1 LGHDT and CDR2 YNNKEL (reference sequence). The CDR3 has 11 residues if both end residues are counted. The CDR3 sequence: CASSHPGRSFV.

This clonotype was counted many times. V and J are TRBV5-5 and TRBJ2-5; D uncertain. CDR1 is SGHKS and CDR2 is YYEKEE in the germline V gene (reference sequence). CDR3 length: 14 amino acids. Trimming stripped 0 bases from V and 4 bases from J, with 10 bases between. The CDR3 sequence: CASSLEVGLETQYF. The CDR3 DNA follows: TGTGCCAGCAGCTTGGAAGTAGGATTAGAGACCCAGTACTTC.

By share of the sample, this clonotype is medium-sized (0.01 to 0.1%). V usage is TRBV28 and J usage is TRBJ1-4; TRBD1 matches 9 bases. V gave up 4 bases and J gave up 8 bases; unmatched junction bases: 5. The CDR3 length is 14 residues. The germline V gene encodes CDR1 MDHEN and CDR2 SYDVKM. Here the CDR3 reads CASSSTGGDEKLFF. For the CDR3, the DNA is TGTGCCAGCAGTTCGACAGGGGGGGACGAAAAACTGTTTTTT. Combining the CDR3 with reference TRBV28 and TRBJ1-4 gives the whole variable domain DVKVTQSSRYLVKRTGEKVFLECVQDMDHENMFWYRQDPGLGLRLIYFSYDVKMKEKGDIPEGYSVSREKKERFSLILESASTNQTSMYLCASSSTGGDEKLFFGSGTQLSVL.

This clonotype was seen repeatedly, ten times or more. The chain carries TRBV6-6 and TRBJ2-3; D is unclear. Germline V gene sequence: CDR1 MNHNY, CDR2 SVGAGI (reference sequence). V lost 10 bases and J 5 bases, leaving 10 bases between the germline ends. This CDR3 has 11 amino acids. DNA of the CDR3: TGTGCCACCGGGCTCGGAGATACGCAGTATTTT. Residues: CATGLGDTQYF.

Many counts were recorded for this clonotype. The chain uses TRBV6-5 and TRBJ2-7, with TRBD1 matching over 9 bases. This CDR3 contains 13 residues. Germline V gene data show CDR1 as MNHEY and CDR2 as SVGAGI. V shed 2 bases, J shed 5 bases, and the junction held 1 base outside the gene matches. CDR3 region: CASSYGDRDEQYF. DNA for the CDR3: TGTGCCAGCAGTTACGGGGACAGGGACGAGCAGTACTTC.

The chain uses TRBV7-4 and TRBJ2-4; no reliable D call. V was shortened by 1 base and J by 1 base, with 17 bases between the two germline ends. Looked up from germline, CDR1 is SGHVT and CDR2 is SQSDAQ. The CDR3 length is 18 residues. The DNA of the CDR3 is TGTGCCAGCAGCTTAGGCCGGTCGACCCAAGGGGCCAAAAACATTCAGTACTTC. The encoded protein is CASSLGRSTQGAKNIQYF.

The CDR3 reads CAWSIGQLPYEKLFF. The DNA of the CDR3 is TGTGCCTGGAGTATAGGACAGTTGCCCTACGAAAAACTGTTTTTT. The chain joins TRBV30 to TRBJ1-4; perhaps TRBD1 as D (6 bases). CDR1 is GTSNPN and CDR2 is SVGIG in the germline V gene (reference sequence). The CDR3 is 15 amino acids. V dropped 2 bases and J dropped 8 bases, with 18 bases sitting between them. Supplemented by reference TRBV30 and TRBJ1-4, the full variable domain reads SQTIHQWPATLVQPVGSPLSLECTVEGTSNPNLYWYRQAAGRGLQLLFYSVGIGQISSEVPQNLSASRPQDRQFILSSKKLLLSDSGFYLCAWSIGQLPYEKLFFGSGTQLSVL.

By frequency in the sample, this clonotype is large. This rearrangement joins TRBV5-4 to TRBJ1-6, with TRBD1 matching 8 bases. After removal of 4 bases from V and 7 bases from J, the junction contained 13 bases not matched to a gene. This CDR3 spans 17 amino acids. CDR1 is SGHNT, CDR2 YYREEE, per germline (reference sequence). The CDR3 loop reads CASSPGQGGFGNSPLHF. The CDR3 DNA reads TGTGCCAGCAGCCCTGGACAGGGAGGGTTCGGGAATTCACCCCTCCACTTT.

This clonotype occurred a few times. V usage is TRBV4-1 and J usage is TRBJ2-5; possible D gene TRBD2, 7 bases. With 0 bases removed from V and 4 bases from J, the gap between germline ends came to 12 bases. Germline CDR1 is MGHRA and CDR2 is YSYEKL. The CDR3 runs 15 residues. The CDR3 nucleotides read TGCGCCAGCAGCCAAGAGATGCGGGGGCCAGAGACCCAGTACTTC. Its protein is CASSQEMRGPETQYF.

Sample share makes this clonotype medium-sized. The V gene is TRBV7-8, the J gene TRBJ1-2, with 8 bases aligning to TRBD1. The V segment lost 5 bases and the J segment 4 bases; nucleotides outside the gene matches: 9. The germline CDR1 and CDR2 sequences are SGHVS and FQNEAQ. The CDR3 sequence is 15 residues long. The CDR3 DNA reads as TGTGCCAGCAGCACTCGACAGGGGCTGGGCTATGGCTACACCTTC. Amino acids: CASSTRQGLGYGYTF.

This clonotype has at least ten counts. This rearrangement joins TRBV5-1 to TRBJ2-1, with 11 bases fitting TRBD2. The junction had 7 bases not matched to a gene; V was cut back by 6 bases and J by 5 bases. Germline-derived CDR1 and CDR2 are SGHRS and YFSETQ. The CDR3 spans 15 residues. Written as DNA, the CDR3 is TGCGCCAGCACCATACTAGCGGGGGTCGACAATGAGCAGTTCTTC. This codes for CASTILAGVDNEQFF.

This clonotype was counted many times. The chain recombines TRBV7-9 with TRBJ2-5, with D possibly matching TRBD2 (7 bases). V was trimmed by 7 bases and J by 4 bases, leaving 19 bases between them. CDR1 SEHNR and CDR2 FQNEAQ come from the germline V gene (reference sequence). There are 15 residues in the CDR3. CDR3 nucleotide sequence: TGTGCCAGCACCATACTAGCGAAACAGGGAGAGACCCAGTACTTC. It encodes CASTILAKQGETQYF.

This clonotype was counted ten times or more. The gene calls are TRBV5-1 and TRBJ1-1; D uncertain. The CDR3 is 14 residues long. Germline assignment: CDR1 SGHRS and CDR2 YFSETQ. Trimming stripped 2 bases from V and 1 base from J, with 9 bases between. CDR3 nucleotide sequence: TGCGCCAGCAGCTTTGATAATCCGAACACTGAAGCTTTCTTT. As protein: CASSFDNPNTEAFF.

The chain links TRBV5-1 to TRBJ2-1; 10 bases match TRBD2. Germline V gives CDR1 SGHRS, CDR2 YFSETQ. There are 16 residues in the CDR3. V dropped 7 bases and J dropped 12; count of bases not matched to a gene: 19. CDR3 sequence reads: CASEPTSGATYFGQFF. As DNA, the CDR3 is TGCGCCAGCGAACCAACTAGCGGGGCGACCTATTTTGGGCAGTTCTTC.

This clonotype was counted many times. The J gene is TRBJ2-3, the V gene TRBV12-3 or TRBV12-4; no reliable D call. This CDR3 has 14 amino acids. The V end lost 3 bases, the J end lost 2 bases, and 9 bases lay between the germline ends. CDR3 region: CASSLTAPTDTQYF. In nucleotides, the CDR3 is TGTGCCAGCAGTTTGACGGCTCCCACAGATACGCAGTATTTT.

Many counts were recorded for this clonotype. This chain uses TRBV20-1 with TRBJ2-3, with TRBD2 identical over 9 bases. V gave up 6 bases and J gave up 0 bases; unmatched junction bases: 10. The CDR3 totals 16 residues. In germline, CDR1 is DFQATT, CDR2 SNEGSKA (reference sequence). The CDR3, as DNA: TGCAGTGCCGTTAGAAGCGGGGGGCCTAGCACAGATACGCAGTATTTT. Protein: CSAVRSGGPSTDTQYF.

This clonotype was counted at least ten times. This CDR3 reads CASSEAPTSGGADTQYF. The DNA of the CDR3 is TGTGCCAGCAGTGAAGCTCCCACTTCGGGGGGAGCAGATACGCAGTATTTT. The V call is TRBV6-1, the J call TRBJ2-3, with 7 bases identical to TRBD2. V lost 0 bases, J lost 4 bases, and 10 bases stayed unmatched. Germline loops: CDR1 MNHNS, CDR2 SASEGT. The CDR3 contains 17 residues.

This clonotype was found many times. The V gene is TRBV20-1, the J gene TRBJ1-2, with 8 positions matching TRBD1. The trim removed 3 bases at V and 4 bases at J, leaving 4 bases unmatched. The CDR3 runs 13 residues. The germline gives CDR1 DFQATT, CDR2 SNEGSKA (reference sequence). This chain's CDR3 is CSASTTGAYGYTF. The DNA for the CDR3 is TGCAGTGCTAGTACGACAGGGGCCTATGGCTACACCTTC.

This clonotype has at least ten counts. The rearrangement uses TRBV6-1 and TRBJ1-5; 7 nucleotides match TRBD1. This CDR3 has 15 residues. Germline V gives CDR1 MNHNS, CDR2 SASEGT. V lost 7 bases, J lost 1 base, and 7 bases stayed unmatched. The CDR3 DNA reads TGTGCCAGCATTCGACAGGGTCGGAGCAATCAGCCCCAGCATTTT. This codes for CASIRQGRSNQPQHF.

This clonotype was counted ten times or more. The CDR3 spells CSARDQAGGGETQYF. CDR3 in DNA: TGCAGTGCTAGAGATCAAGCGGGGGGCGGGGAGACCCAGTACTTC. The J gene is TRBJ2-5, the V gene TRBV20-1, with 9 nucleotides matching TRBD2. Germline V gene lookup returns CDR1 DFQATT and CDR2 SNEGSKA (reference sequence). Trimming cost V 0 bases and J 5 bases; bases outside gene matches: 7. This CDR3 is built from 15 residues.

In this sample, this clonotype turned up many times. This chain connects TRBV3-1 to TRBJ2-7; no reliable D call. With 4 bases removed from V and 2 bases from J, the gap between germline ends came to 12 bases. Germline V gene data show CDR1 as LGHDT and CDR2 as YNNKEL (reference sequence). The CDR3 is 14 residues long. The chain's CDR3 is CASSPYGGAYEQYF. Written as DNA, the CDR3 is TGTGCCAGCAGCCCCTACGGCGGAGCCTACGAGCAGTACTTC.

This clonotype occurred many times. The chain is built from TRBV7-3 and TRBJ2-2; D call uncertain. Germline CDR1 and CDR2: SGHTA and FQGTGA. This CDR3 is 12 amino acids long. Between the trimmed V and J ends, which lost 2 bases and 3 bases, there was a span of 1 base. The CDR3 region has the DNA TGTGCCAGCAGCTTAGACACCGGGGAGCTGTTTTTT. It translates to CASSLDTGELFF.

The genes are TRBV2 and TRBJ2-3; no clear D. V was trimmed by 4 bases and J by 2 bases, leaving 7 bases between them. The CDR3 totals 13 residues. Germline-derived CDR1 and CDR2 are SNHLY and FYNNEI. The DNA for the CDR3 is TGTGCCAGCAGTGGTCAGGCCACAGATACGCAGTATTTT. Its protein product is CASSGQATDTQYF.